What follows describes a single T cell receptor (beta chain). Without the conserved terminal phenylalanine or tryptophan, this CDR3 likely stems from a read error. No DNA is shown, since the ends of the CDR3 on it are uncertain; the CDR3 is the one TCRdb lists. Axillary draining lymph nodes of breast cancer patients supplied the node samples. The sample originates from a study of breast tumors, draining lymph nodes, adjacent tissues. TCRdb redid the calling of the multiplex PCR reads with MiXCR, one entry per CDR3 protein. This table holds approximately 150,000 distinct CDR3 sequences, more than 25% found once. With termini counted, the CDR3 has 9 amino acids. Germline CDR1 is DFQATT and CDR2 is SNEGSKA (reference sequence).

This TCR was sampled from a female donor with breast cancer. Some clones in this sample may be carry-over from other donors' samples. The specimen sequenced was axillary lymph node tissue. The chain employs TRBV20-1 and TRBJ1-4. The CDR3 sequence: CSASPELSL.